This TCR beta chain was captured in a study of beta chain features in type 1 diabetes. Expressed TCRB transcripts were sequenced because the isolated RNA had all been reverse transcribed beforehand. Each sample of naive, central memory or regulatory T cells had, on average, roughly 3.4 million reads. Clones were sequenced by immunoSEQ multiplex PCR, and TCRdb holds only the in-frame ones, with some missing. This sample has around 650,000 clones, with around 11% found just once. Study conclusions and caveats: Healthy donors had naive, central memory and Treg TCRB repertoires that appeared less similar than those seen among patients. There was a moderate but significant shortening of TCRB CDR3s in all four CD4+ subsets of Type 1 diabetes patients.

The CDR3 is made up of 17 amino acids. After removal of 0 bases from V and 4 bases from J, the junction contained 5 bases not matched to a gene. Germline assignment: CDR1 LGHNA and CDR2 YNFKEQ. This clone was found a few times. Its antigen is not known. The sequenced sample consisted of naive CD4+ T cells from blood. The sequence came from a young man with type 1 diabetes. The chain links TRBV4-2 to TRBJ2-3, with 12 positions matching TRBD2. The CDR3 nucleotides are TGTGCCAGCAGCCAAGATATGGCTAGCGGGGGGGCAGATACGCAGTATTTT. This sequence encodes CASSQDMASGGADTQYF.